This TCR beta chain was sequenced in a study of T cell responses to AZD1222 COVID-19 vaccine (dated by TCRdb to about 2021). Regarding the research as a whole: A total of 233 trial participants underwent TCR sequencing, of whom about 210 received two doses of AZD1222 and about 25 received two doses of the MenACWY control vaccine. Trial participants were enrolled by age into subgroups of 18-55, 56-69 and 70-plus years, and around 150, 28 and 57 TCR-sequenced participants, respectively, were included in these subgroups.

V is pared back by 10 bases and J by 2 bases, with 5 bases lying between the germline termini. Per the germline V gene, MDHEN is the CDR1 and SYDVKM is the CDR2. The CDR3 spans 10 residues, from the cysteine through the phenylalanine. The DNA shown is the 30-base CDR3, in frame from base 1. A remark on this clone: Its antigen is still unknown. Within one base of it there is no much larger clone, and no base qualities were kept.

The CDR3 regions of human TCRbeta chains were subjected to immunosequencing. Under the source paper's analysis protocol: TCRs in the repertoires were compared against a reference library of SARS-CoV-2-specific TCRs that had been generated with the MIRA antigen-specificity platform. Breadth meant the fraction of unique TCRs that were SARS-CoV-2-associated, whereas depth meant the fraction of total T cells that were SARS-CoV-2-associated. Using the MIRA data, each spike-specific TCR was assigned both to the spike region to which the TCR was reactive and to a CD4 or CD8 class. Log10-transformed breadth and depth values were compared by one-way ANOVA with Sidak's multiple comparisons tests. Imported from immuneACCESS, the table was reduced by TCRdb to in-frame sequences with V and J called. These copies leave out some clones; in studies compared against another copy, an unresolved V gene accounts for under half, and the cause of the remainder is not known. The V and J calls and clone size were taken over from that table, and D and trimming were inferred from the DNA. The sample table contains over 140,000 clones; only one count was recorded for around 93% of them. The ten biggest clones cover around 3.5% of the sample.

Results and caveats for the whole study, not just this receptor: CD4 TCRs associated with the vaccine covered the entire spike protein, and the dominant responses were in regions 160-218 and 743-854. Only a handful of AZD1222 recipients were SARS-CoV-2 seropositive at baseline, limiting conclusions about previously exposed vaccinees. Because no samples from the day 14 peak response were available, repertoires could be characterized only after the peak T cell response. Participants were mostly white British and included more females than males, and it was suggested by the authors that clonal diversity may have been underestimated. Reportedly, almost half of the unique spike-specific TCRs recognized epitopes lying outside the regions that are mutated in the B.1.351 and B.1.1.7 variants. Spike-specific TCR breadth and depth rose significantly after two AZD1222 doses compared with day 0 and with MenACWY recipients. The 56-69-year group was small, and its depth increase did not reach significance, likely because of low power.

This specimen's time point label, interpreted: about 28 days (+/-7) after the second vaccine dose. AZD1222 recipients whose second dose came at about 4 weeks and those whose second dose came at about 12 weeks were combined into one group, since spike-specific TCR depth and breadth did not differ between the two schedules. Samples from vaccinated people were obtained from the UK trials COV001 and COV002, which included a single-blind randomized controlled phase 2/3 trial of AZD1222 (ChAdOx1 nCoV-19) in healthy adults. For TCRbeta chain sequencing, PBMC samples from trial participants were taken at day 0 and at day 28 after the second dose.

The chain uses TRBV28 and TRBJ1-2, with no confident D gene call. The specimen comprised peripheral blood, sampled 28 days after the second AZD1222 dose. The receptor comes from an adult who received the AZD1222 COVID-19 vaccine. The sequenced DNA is TGTGCCACAGCAAACTATGGCTACACCTTC. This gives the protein CATANYGYTF.